The present entry profiles one TCR beta chain with its context. What it binds is unknown. The source of the sample is a study of OX40 agonist ivuxolimab in advanced cancers. Generated by immunoSEQ multiplex PCR, the TCRdb table keeps only in-frame clones and is missing some. The data show 45,000 to 60,000 clones, over 80% seen once. Overall study results and limits: Both CD4+ and CD8+ T cell populations in blood had undergone clonal expansion by week 6 at 0.1 to 3.0 mg/kg. Relative to CD4+, CD8+ T cells held more expanded clones on average.

The sample in question was CD4+ or CD8+ T cells sorted from blood, obtained in a trial of the OX40 agonist ivuxolimab. This receptor was identified in an adult with an advanced solid tumor such as melanoma, head and neck, liver or kidney cancer.

CDR3 DNA: TGTGCCTCCTCCCCCGAGGGGGATAGGGGCACCGGGGAGCTGTTTTTT. Amino acid sequence: CASSPEGDRGTGELFF. J is TRBJ2-2 and V is TRBV30; the D gene is possibly TRBD1 (6 bases). CDR1 GTSNPN and CDR2 SVGIG come from the germline V gene (reference sequence). V lost 7 bases, J lost 4 bases, and 22 bases lay in between. The CDR3 is 16 residues long.